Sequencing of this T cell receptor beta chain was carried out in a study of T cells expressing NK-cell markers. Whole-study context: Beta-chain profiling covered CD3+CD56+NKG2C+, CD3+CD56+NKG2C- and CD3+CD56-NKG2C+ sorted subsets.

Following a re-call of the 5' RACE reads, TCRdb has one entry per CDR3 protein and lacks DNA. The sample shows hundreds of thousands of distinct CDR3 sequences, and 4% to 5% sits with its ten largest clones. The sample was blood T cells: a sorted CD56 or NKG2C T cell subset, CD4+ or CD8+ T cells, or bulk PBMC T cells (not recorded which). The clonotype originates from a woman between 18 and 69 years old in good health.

The CDR3 here is CASSSGIASGNTIYF. V is TRBV13 and J is TRBJ1-3. This CDR3 is 15 amino acids long. Per the germline V gene, CDR1 is PRHDT and CDR2 is FYEKMQ (reference sequence).